One and the same sample provided the 17 T cell receptor beta chains below, sequenced in a study of cytomegalovirus exposure and HLA in healthy donors. The repertoire was sequenced with immunoSEQ multiplex PCR; TCRdb's copy has only in-frame clones and lacks some. Of about 220,000 clones listed, over 70% are singletons. The sequencing sample was made of PBMCs. These receptors all come from a woman under 40 in good health and CMV-seropositive.

This clone occurred a few times. The chain uses TRBV27 and TRBJ2-2; D not resolved. V was clipped by 7 bases and J by 1 base, with 10 bases between them. The CDR3 totals 14 residues. From germline, CDR1 is MNHEY and CDR2 SMNVEV (reference sequence). The CDR3 DNA is TGTGCCAGCACTGTGACCGGGAACACCGGGGAGCTGTTTTTT. Its translation is CASTVTGNTGELFF.

This sequence joins TRBV11-3 and TRBJ2-1, with 9 positions matching TRBD2. The CDR3 is 16 residues long. Germline values: CDR1 SGHNT, CDR2 YENEEA. J was trimmed by 2 bases and V by 5 bases; bases with no gene match: 7. The CDR3 region has the DNA TGTGCCAGCAGCAGACGTAGCGGGGGTGCCTACAATGAGCAGTTCTTC. Encoded protein: CASSRRSGGAYNEQFF.

The rearrangement joins TRBV4-2 to TRBJ1-5; no clear D gene. The CDR3 has 17 residues. Per the germline V gene, CDR1 is LGHNA and CDR2 is YNFKEQ. V lost 0 bases, J lost 3 bases, and 15 bases lay in between. The CDR3 region is CASSQDIRLDYNQPQHF. CDR3 nucleotides: TGTGCCAGCAGCCAAGATATCCGGCTAGACTACAATCAGCCCCAGCATTTT.

The V and J genes are TRBV5-1 and TRBJ2-1; a weak D match, TRBD1 (7 bases). Germline assignment: CDR1 SGHRS and CDR2 YFSETQ. With 3 bases removed from V and 5 bases from J, the gap between germline ends came to 18 bases. The CDR3 is 16 amino acids. CDR3 DNA: TGCGCCAGCAGCTCACCCCGGGGGACAGAAGACAATGAGCAGTTCTTC. Translation gives CASSSPRGTEDNEQFF.

CDR3: CSGRQGAKNIQYF. The CDR3 coding sequence is TGCAGCGGCAGACAGGGAGCCAAAAACATTCAGTACTTC. The rearrangement joins TRBV29-1 to TRBJ2-4; 7 nucleotides agree with TRBD1. With V trimmed by 7 bases and J by 0 bases, 3 bases remained unmatched. This CDR3 is 13 amino acids long. Germline V gene lookup returns CDR1 SQVTM and CDR2 ANQGSEA.

This clone was counted a few times. The chain joins TRBV5-1 to TRBJ1-1, with D possibly being TRBD1 (6 bases). Trimming stripped 0 bases from V and 5 bases from J, with 8 bases between. The germline gives CDR1 SGHRS, CDR2 YFSETQ. CDR3 size: 13 residues. Here the CDR3 DNA reads TGCGCCAGCAGCTTGGACGGGACAACTGAAGCTTTCTTT. Residues: CASSLDGTTEAFF.

CDR3 in DNA: TGTGCCTGGAACCGAGACACTGAAGCTTTCTTT. Protein sequence: CAWNRDTEAFF. V usage is TRBV30 and J usage is TRBJ1-1; D not certain. With 4 bases removed from V and 3 bases from J, the gap between germline ends came to 6 bases. CDR1 and CDR2 from the germline V gene are GTSNPN and SVGIG (reference sequence). This CDR3 is 11 amino acids long.

The J gene is TRBJ2-7, the V gene TRBV6-5, with D unclear. The V and J ends lost 0 bases and 7 bases respectively, with 13 bases between them. From germline, CDR1 is MNHEY and CDR2 SVGAGI. The CDR3 has 14 amino acids. The CDR3 DNA follows: TGTGCCAGCAGTTACTCTAGCCCTTTCGAGGAGCAGTACTTC. Translated: CASSYSSPFEEQYF.

The V gene is TRBV7-2, the J gene TRBJ2-1; D possibly corresponds to TRBD2 (6 bases). Trimming cost V 6 bases and J 0 bases, with 15 bases left between them. The CDR3 sequence is 16 residues long. From germline, CDR1 is SGHTA and CDR2 FQGNSA. CDR3 residues: CASRPLGGSSYNEQFF. For the CDR3, the DNA is TGTGCCAGCAGGCCCTTAGGAGGGAGCTCCTACAATGAGCAGTTCTTC.

The rearrangement uses TRBV30 and TRBJ1-1; 11 bases align to TRBD1. The CDR3 totals 15 residues. V lost 8 bases and J lost 1; bases outside the gene matches: 9. CDR1 and CDR2 from the germline V gene are GTSNPN and SVGIG (reference sequence). Here the CDR3 reads CARTGTGGWNTEAFF. CDR3 DNA: TGTGCCCGCACCGGGACAGGGGGTTGGAACACTGAAGCTTTCTTT.

This rearrangement joins TRBV10-3 to TRBJ1-1, with D possibly being TRBD1 (5 bases). Germline V gene sequence: CDR1 ENHRY, CDR2 SYGVKD. Trimming took off 6 bases at V and 1 base at J, with 15 bases between the two ends. This CDR3 is built from 15 residues. CDR3 region: CAISFGATSNTEAFF. DNA of the CDR3: TGTGCCATCAGCTTCGGGGCTACGTCGAACACTGAAGCTTTCTTT.

The rearrangement uses TRBV30 and TRBJ2-7; 9 positions match TRBD1. There are 12 residues in the CDR3. V lost 7 bases to trimming and J lost 2 bases; unmatched junction nucleotides: 3. CDR1 GTSNPN and CDR2 SVGIG come from the germline V gene (reference sequence). The DNA for the CDR3 is TGTGCCTTTCGGGACAGGGCCTACGAGCAGTACTTC. Encoded protein: CAFRDRAYEQYF. The whole variable domain, filled in from reference TRBV30 and TRBJ2-7, reads SQTIHQWPATLVQPVGSPLSLECTVEGTSNPNLYWYRQAAGRGLQLLFYSVGIGQISSEVPQNLSASRPQDRQFILSSKKLLLSDSGFYLCAFRDRAYEQYFGPGTRLTVT.

This clone was seen only once. The chain combines TRBV5-1 with TRBJ2-7, with 12 bases matching TRBD1. Trimming cost V 3 bases and J 4 bases; bases outside gene matches: 2. CDR1 and CDR2 from the germline V gene are SGHRS and YFSETQ. The CDR3 sequence is 14 residues long. CDR3 amino acids: CASSWDRGLYEQYF. CDR3 DNA sequence: TGCGCCAGCAGCTGGGACAGGGGGCTGTACGAGCAGTACTTC.

This rearrangement joins TRBV18 to TRBJ1-5, with 9 bases that match TRBD1. The CDR3 consists of 16 residues. J was trimmed by 1 base and V by 0 bases; bases with no gene match: 1. Germline lookup yields CDR1 KGHSH and CDR2 LQKENI. The CDR3 bases are TGTGCCAGCTCACCACCGGGGACAGGGAGCAATCAGCCCCAGCATTTT. It codes for CASSPPGTGSNQPQHF. The full variable domain, completed using reference TRBV18 and TRBJ1-5, is NAGVMQNPRHLVRRRGQEARLRCSPMKGHSHVYWYRQLPEEGLKFMVYLQKENIIDESGMPKERFSAEFPKEGPSILRIQQVVRGDSAAYFCASSPPGTGSNQPQHFGDGTRLSIL.

This chain joins TRBV30 and TRBJ1-3; D may be TRBD1 (6 bases). This CDR3 has 15 residues. V was pared by 2 bases and J by 7 bases, with 18 bases between. Germline CDR1 and CDR2: GTSNPN and SVGIG (reference sequence). CDR3 sequence: CAWSLPTGLGNTIYF. DNA for the CDR3: TGTGCCTGGAGTTTGCCGACAGGACTTGGGAACACCATATATTTT.

This chain links TRBV2 with TRBJ2-3; D call uncertain. Trimming took off 6 bases at V and 4 bases at J, with 8 bases between the two ends. This CDR3 is 12 amino acids long. Looked up from germline, CDR1 is SNHLY and CDR2 is FYNNEI. Written as DNA, the CDR3 is TGTGCCAGCAGGGGGTTCTCAGATACGCAGTATTTT. It codes for CASRGFSDTQYF.

The J gene is TRBJ1-5, the V gene TRBV6-5; the match to TRBD1 covers 7 bases. V gave up 5 bases and J gave up 5 bases; unmatched junction bases: 9. The CDR3 is 15 amino acids. CDR1 is MNHEY and CDR2 is SVGAGI in the germline V gene. The CDR3 loop is CASSRGQPGDQPQHF. DNA of the CDR3: TGTGCCAGCAGTCGGGGACAGCCCGGCGATCAGCCCCAGCATTTT.